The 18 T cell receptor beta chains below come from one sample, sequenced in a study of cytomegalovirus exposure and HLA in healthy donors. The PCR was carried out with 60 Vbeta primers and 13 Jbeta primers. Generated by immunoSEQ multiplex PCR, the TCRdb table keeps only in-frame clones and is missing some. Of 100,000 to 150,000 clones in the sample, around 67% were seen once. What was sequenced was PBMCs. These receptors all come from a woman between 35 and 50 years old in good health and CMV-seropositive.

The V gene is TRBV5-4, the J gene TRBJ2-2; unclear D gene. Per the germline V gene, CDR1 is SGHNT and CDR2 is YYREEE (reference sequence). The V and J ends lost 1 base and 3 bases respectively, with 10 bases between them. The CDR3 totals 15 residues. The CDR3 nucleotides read TGTGCCAGCAGCTTGTATTCCGACTACACCGGGGAGCTGTTTTTT. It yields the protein CASSLYSDYTGELFF.

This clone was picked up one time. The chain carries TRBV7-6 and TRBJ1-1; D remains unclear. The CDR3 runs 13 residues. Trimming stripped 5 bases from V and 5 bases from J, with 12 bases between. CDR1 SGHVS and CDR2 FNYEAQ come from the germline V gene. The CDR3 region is CASSPLSSTEAFF. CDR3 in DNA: TGTGCCAGCAGCCCCCTTAGTTCTACTGAAGCTTTCTTT.

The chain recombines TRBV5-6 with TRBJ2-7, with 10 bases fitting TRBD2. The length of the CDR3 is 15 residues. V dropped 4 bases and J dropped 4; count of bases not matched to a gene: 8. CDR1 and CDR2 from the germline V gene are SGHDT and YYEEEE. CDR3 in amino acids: CASSEPSGSVYEQYF. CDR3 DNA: TGTGCCAGCAGCGAACCTAGCGGGAGCGTTTACGAGCAGTACTTC.

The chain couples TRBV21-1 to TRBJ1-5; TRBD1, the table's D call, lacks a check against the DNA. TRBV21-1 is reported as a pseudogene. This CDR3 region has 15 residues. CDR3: CASTSGQGPNQPQHF. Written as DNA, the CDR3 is TGTGCCAGCACCTCAGGACAGGGGCCCAATCAGCCCCAGCATTTT.

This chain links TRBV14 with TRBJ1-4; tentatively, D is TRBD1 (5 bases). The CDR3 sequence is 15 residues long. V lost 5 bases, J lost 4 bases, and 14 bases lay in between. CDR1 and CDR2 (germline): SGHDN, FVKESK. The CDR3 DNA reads TGTGCCAGCAGCTACGGACGGGGGGGTAATGAAAAACTGTTTTTT. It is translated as CASSYGRGGNEKLFF.

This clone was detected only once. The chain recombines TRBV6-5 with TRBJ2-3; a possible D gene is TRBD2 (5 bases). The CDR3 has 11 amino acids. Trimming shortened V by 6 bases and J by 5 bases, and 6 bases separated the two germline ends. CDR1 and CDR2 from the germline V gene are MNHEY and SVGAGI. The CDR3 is CASSTRDTQYF. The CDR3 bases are TGTGCCAGCAGCACTAGAGATACGCAGTATTTT.

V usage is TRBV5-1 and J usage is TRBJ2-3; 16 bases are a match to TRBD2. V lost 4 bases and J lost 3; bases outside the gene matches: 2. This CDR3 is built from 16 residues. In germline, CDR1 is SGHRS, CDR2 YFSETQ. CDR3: CASSRGLAGGTDTQYF. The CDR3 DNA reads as TGCGCCAGCAGCCGGGGACTAGCGGGAGGGACAGATACGCAGTATTTT.

The CDR3 bases are TGTGCCAGCAGCCAAGTATTCCCGACAGGTTCTCTTTCCTATAATTCACCCCTCCACTTT. Translation gives CASSQVFPTGSLSYNSPLHF. The gene calls are TRBV7-6 and TRBJ1-6; possible D gene TRBD1, 6 bases. The CDR3 is 20 residues long. Germline V gene sequence: CDR1 SGHVS, CDR2 FNYEAQ. Deletions cut 5 bases from V and 1 base from J, with 24 bases between. The entire variable domain, with the rest obtained from reference TRBV7-6 and TRBJ1-6, is as follows: GAGVSQSPRYKVTKRGQDVALRCDPISGHVSLYWYRQALGQGPEFLTYFNYEAQQDKSGLPNDRFSAERPEGSISTLTIQRTEQRDSAMYRCASSQVFPTGSLSYNSPLHFGNGTRLTVT.

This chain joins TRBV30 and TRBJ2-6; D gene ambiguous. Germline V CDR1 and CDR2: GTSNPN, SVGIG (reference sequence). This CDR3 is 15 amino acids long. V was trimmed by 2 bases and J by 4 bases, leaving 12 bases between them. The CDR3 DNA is TGTGCCTGGAGTCCTCATCGGCGGGGGGCCAACGTCCTGACTTTC. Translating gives CAWSPHRRGANVLTF.

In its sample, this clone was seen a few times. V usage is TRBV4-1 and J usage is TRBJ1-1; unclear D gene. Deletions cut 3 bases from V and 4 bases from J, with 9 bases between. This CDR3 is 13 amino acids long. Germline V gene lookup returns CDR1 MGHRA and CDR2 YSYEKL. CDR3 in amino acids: CASSQDSGTEAFF. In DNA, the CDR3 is TGCGCCAGCAGCCAGGATTCAGGCACTGAAGCTTTCTTT.

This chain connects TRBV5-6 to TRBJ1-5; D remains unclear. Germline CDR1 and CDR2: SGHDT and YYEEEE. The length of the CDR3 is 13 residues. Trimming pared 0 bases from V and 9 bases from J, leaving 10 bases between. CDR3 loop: CASSLGPGGPQHF. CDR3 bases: TGTGCCAGCAGCTTGGGCCCAGGAGGGCCCCAGCATTTT.

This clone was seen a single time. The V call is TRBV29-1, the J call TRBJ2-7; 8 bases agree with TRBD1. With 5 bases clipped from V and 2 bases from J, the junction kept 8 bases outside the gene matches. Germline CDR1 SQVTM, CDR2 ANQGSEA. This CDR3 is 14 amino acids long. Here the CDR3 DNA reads TGCAGCGTTCGCCAGGGGGCGGGTGCCTACGAGCAGTACTTC. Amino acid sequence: CSVRQGAGAYEQYF.

The CDR3 protein is CASNLVRGQETQYF. DNA of the CDR3: TGTGCCAGCAATTTAGTCAGGGGACAAGAGACCCAGTACTTC. This rearrangement joins TRBV9 to TRBJ2-5, with a weak D call TRBD1 (6 bases). CDR1 is SGDLS, CDR2 YYNGEE, per germline. This CDR3 spans 14 amino acids. V was pared by 6 bases and J by 2 bases, with 14 bases between.

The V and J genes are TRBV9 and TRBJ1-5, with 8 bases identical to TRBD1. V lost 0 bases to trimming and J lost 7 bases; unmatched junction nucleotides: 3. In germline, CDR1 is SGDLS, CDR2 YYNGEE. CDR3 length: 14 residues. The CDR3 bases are TGTGCCAGCAGCGTAGAGGGGACAGGCCAGCCCCAGCATTTT. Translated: CASSVEGTGQPQHF.

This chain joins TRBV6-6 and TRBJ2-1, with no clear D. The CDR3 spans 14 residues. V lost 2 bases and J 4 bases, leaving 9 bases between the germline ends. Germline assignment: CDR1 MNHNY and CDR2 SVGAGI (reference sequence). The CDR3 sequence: CASSYPPDYNEQFF. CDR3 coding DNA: TGTGCCAGCAGTTACCCGCCAGATTACAATGAGCAGTTCTTC.

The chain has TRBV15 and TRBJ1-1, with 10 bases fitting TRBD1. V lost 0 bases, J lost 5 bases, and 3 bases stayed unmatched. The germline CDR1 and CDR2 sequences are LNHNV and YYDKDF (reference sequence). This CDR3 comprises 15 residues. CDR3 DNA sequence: TGTGCCACCAGCAGAGATTTGGGACAGGGGACTGAAGCTTTCTTT. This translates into CATSRDLGQGTEAFF.

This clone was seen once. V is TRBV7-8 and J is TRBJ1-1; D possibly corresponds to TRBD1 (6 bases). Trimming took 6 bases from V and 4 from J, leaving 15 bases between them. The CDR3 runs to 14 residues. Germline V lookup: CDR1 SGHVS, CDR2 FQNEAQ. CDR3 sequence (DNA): TGTGCCAGCAGAATCAACCCAGGGGCCACTGAAGCTTTCTTT. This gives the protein CASRINPGATEAFF. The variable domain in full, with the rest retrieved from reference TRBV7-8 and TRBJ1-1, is GAGVSQSPRYKVAKRGQDVALRCDPISGHVSLFWYQQALGQGPEFLTYFQNEAQLDKSGLPSDRFFAERPEGSVSTLKIQRTQQEDSAVYLCASRINPGATEAFFGQGTRLTVV.

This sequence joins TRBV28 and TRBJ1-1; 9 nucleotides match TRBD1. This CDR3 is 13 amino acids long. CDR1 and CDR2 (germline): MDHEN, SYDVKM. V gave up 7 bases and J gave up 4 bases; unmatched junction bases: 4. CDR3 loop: CASTPQGATEAFF. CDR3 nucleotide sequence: TGTGCCAGCACCCCACAGGGGGCCACTGAAGCTTTCTTT.